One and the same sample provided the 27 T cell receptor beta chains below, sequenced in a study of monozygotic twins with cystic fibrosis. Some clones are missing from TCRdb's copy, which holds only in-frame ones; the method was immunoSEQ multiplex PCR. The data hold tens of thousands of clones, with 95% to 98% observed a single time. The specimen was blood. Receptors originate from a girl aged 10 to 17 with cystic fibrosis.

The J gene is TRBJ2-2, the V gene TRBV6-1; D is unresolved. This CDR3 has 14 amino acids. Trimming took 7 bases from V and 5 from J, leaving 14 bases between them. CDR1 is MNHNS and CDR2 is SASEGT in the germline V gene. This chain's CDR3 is CASTNSMGTGELFF. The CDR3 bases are TGTGCCAGCACAAACTCAATGGGGACCGGGGAGCTGTTTTTT.

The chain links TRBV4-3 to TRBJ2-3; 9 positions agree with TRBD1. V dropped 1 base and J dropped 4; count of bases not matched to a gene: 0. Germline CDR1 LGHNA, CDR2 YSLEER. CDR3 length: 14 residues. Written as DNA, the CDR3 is TGCGCCAGCAGCCAAGGGACAGGGGCAGATACGCAGTATTTT. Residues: CASSQGTGADTQYF.

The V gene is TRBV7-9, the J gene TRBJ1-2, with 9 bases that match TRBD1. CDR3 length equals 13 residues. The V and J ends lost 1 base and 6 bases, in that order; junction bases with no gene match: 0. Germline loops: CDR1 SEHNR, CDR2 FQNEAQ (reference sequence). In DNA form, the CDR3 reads TGTGCCAGCAGCTTAGGGACAGGGGATGGCTACACCTTC. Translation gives CASSLGTGDGYTF.

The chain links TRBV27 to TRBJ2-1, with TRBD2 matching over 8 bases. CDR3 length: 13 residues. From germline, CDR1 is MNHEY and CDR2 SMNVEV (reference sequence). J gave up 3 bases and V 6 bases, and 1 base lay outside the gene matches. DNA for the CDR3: TGTGCCAGCAGCCTAGCGGGCTACAATGAGCAGTTCTTC. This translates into CASSLAGYNEQFF.

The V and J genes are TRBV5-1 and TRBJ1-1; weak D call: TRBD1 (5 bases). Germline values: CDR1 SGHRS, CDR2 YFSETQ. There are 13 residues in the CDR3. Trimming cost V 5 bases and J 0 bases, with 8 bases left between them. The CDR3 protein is CASSAGLNTEAFF. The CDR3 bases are TGCGCCAGCAGTGCAGGGTTGAACACTGAAGCTTTCTTT.

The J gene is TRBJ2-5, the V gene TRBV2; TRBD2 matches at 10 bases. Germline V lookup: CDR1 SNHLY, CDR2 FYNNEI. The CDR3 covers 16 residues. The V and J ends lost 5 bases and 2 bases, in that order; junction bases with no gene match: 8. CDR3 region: CASSQSLAGAQETQYF. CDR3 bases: TGTGCCAGCAGTCAAAGCCTAGCGGGAGCACAAGAGACCCAGTACTTC.

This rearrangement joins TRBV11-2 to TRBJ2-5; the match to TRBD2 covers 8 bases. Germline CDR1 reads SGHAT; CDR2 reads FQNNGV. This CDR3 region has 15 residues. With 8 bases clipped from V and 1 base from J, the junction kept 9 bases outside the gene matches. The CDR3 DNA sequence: TGTGCCAGCGAACTAGCGGCGGCTTTCCAAGAGACCCAGTACTTC. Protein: CASELAAAFQETQYF.

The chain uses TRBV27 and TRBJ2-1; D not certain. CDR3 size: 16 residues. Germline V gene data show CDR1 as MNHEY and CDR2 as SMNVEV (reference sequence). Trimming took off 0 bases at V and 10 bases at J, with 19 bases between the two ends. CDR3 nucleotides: TGTGCCAGCAGTTTATCGACGGTGGCTACCGTTAGGGAGCAGTTCTTC. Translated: CASSLSTVATVREQFF.

DNA of the CDR3: TGCGCCAGCAGCTTGGAGACACCTAACTATGGCTACACCTTC. Encoded protein: CASSLETPNYGYTF. This sequence joins TRBV5-1 and TRBJ1-2; the D is unclear. V was cut by 0 bases and J by 0 bases, with 6 bases left in between. CDR1 is SGHRS and CDR2 is YFSETQ in the germline V gene. The CDR3 is made up of 14 amino acids.

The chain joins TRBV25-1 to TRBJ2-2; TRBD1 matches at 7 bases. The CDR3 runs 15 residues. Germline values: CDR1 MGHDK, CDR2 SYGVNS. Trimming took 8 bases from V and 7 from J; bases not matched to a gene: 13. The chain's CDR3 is CASGDTRRQGGELFF. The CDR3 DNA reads TGTGCCAGCGGGGATACAAGGAGACAGGGCGGGGAGCTGTTTTTT.

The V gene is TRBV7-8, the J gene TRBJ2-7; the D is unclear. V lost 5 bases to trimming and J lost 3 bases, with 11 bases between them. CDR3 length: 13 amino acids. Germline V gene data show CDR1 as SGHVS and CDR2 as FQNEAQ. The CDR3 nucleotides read TGTGCCAGCAGCCAACTCGCGAGCTACGAGCAGTACGTC. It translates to CASSQLASYEQYV.

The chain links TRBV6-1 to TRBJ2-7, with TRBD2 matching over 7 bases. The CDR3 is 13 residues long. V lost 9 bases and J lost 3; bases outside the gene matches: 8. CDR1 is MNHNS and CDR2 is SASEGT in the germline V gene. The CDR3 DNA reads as TGTGCCAGTGGCCCGGGGGGTGTCTACGAGCAGTACGTC. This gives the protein CASGPGGVYEQYV.

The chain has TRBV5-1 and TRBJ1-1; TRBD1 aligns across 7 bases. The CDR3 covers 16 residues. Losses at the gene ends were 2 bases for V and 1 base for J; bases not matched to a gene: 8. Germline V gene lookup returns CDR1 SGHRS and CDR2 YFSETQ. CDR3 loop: CASSFTMAGGNTEAFF. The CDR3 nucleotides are TGCGCCAGCAGCTTCACAATGGCAGGGGGGAACACTGAAGCTTTCTTT.

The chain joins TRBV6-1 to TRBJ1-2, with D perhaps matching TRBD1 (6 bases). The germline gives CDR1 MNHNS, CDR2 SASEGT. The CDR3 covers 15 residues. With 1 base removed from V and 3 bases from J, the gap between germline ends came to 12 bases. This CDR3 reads CASSEGPGEHYGYTF. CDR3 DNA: TGTGCCAGCAGTGAAGGTCCAGGGGAGCACTATGGCTACACCTTC.

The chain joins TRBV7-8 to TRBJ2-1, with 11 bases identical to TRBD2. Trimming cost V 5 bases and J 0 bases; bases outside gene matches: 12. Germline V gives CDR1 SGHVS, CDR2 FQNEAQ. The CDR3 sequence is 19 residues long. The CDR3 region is CASSPALASGRSSYNEQFF. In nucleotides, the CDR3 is TGTGCCAGCAGCCCCGCTTTGGCTAGCGGGAGGTCCTCCTACAATGAGCAGTTCTTC.

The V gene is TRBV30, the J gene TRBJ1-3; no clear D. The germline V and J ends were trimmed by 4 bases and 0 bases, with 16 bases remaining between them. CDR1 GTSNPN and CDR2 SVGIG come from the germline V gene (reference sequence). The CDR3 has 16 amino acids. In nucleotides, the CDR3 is TGTGCCTGGACCTGGACGGATTTGAGCTCTGGAAACACCATATATTTT. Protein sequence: CAWTWTDLSSGNTIYF.

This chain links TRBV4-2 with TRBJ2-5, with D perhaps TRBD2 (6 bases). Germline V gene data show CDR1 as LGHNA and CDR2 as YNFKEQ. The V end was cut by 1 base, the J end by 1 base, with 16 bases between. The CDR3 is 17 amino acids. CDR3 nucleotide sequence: TGTGCCAGCAGCCAAGGACCGGAGGGGTCGACCCAAGAGACCCAGTACTTC. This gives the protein CASSQGPEGSTQETQYF.

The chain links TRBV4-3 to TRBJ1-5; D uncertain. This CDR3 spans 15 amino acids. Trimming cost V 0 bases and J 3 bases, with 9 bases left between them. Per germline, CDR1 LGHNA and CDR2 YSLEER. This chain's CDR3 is CASSQDFADNQPQHF. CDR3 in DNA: TGCGCCAGCAGCCAAGATTTCGCGGACAATCAGCCCCAGCATTTT.

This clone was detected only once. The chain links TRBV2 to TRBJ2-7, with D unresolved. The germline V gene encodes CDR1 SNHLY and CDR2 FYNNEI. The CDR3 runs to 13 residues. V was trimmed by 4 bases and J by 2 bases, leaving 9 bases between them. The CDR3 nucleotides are TGTGCCAGCAGTGTGTCGGGTACCTACGAGCAGTACGTC. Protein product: CASSVSGTYEQYV.

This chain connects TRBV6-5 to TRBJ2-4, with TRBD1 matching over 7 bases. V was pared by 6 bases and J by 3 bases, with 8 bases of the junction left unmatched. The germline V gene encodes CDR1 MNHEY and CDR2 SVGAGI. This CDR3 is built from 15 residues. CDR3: CASRRQGIGKNIQYF. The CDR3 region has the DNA TGTGCCAGCAGGAGACAGGGAATAGGCAAAAACATTCAGTACTTC.

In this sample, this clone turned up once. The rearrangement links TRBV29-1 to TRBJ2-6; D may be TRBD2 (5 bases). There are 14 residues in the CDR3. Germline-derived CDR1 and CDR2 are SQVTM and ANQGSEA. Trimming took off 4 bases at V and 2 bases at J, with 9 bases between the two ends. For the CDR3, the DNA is TGCAGCGTTGGGTTGCGGGCTGGGGCCAACGTCCTGACTTTC. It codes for CSVGLRAGANVLTF.

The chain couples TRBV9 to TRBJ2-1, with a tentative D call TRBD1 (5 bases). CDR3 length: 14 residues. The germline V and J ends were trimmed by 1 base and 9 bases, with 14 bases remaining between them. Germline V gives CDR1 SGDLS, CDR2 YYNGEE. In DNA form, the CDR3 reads TGTGCCAGCAGCGTATCCACCAGGGTGAGTGAGCAGTTCTTC. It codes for CASSVSTRVSEQFF. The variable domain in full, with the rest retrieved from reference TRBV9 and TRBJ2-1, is DSGVTQTPKHLITATGQRVTLRCSPRSGDLSVYWYQQSLDQGLQFLIQYYNGEERAKGNILERFSAQQFPDLHSELNLSSLELGDSALYFCASSVSTRVSEQFFGPGTRLTVL.

CDR3 nucleotide sequence: TGCGCCAGCAGCTTGGATGATGGGACTAGCCTATACGAGCAGTACGTC. It yields the protein CASSLDDGTSLYEQYV. The chain links TRBV5-1 to TRBJ2-7; TRBD2 matches 9 bases. The CDR3 sequence is 16 residues long. The germline V gene has CDR1 SGHRS and CDR2 YFSETQ. Trimming removed 0 bases from V and 4 bases from J; junction bases left unmatched: 8.

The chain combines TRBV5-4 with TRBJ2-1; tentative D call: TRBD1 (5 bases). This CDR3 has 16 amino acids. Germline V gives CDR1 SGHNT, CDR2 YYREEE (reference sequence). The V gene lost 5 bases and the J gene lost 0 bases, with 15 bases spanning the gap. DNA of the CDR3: TGTGCCAGCAGACCCGCAGGGTTGGGCTCCTACAATGAGCAGTTCTTC. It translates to CASRPAGLGSYNEQFF. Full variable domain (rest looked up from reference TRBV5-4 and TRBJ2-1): ETGVTQSPTHLIKTRGQQVTLRCSSQSGHNTVSWYQQALGQGPQFIFQYYREEENGRGNFPPRFSGLQFPNYSSELNVNALELDDSALYLCASRPAGLGSYNEQFFGPGTRLTVL.

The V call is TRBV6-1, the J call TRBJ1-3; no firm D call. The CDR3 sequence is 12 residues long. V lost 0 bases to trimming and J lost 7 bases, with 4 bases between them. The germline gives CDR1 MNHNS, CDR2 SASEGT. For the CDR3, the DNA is TGTGCCAGCAGTGAAGCACCGAACACCATATATTTT. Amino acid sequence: CASSEAPNTIYF.

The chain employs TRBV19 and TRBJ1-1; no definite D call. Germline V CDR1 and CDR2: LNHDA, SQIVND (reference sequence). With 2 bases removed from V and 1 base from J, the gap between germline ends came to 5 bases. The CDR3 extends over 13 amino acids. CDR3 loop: CASSIKENTEAFF. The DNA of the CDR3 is TGTGCCAGTAGTATAAAAGAGAACACTGAAGCTTTCTTT.

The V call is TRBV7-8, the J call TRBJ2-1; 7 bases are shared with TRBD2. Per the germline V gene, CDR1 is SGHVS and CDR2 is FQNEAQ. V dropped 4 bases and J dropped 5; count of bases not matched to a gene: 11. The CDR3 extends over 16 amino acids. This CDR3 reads CASSSEAGRRNNEQFF. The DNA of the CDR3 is TGTGCCAGCAGCTCCGAAGCGGGAAGGCGTAACAATGAGCAGTTCTTC.